The subject of this entry is one TCR beta chain. The data were taken from a study of blood T cell repertoires in COVID-19. Study in general: Collection of acute and convalescent COVID-19 samples took place in the United States, Italy and Spain.

The repertoire was sequenced with immunoSEQ multiplex PCR; TCRdb's copy has only in-frame clones and lacks some. The table has some 200,000 clones, about 93% seen once; the top ten hold about 0.76%. This CDR3 contains 10 residues. V lost 6 bases to trimming and J lost 7 bases, with 9 bases between them. Germline V gene lookup returns CDR1 SQVTM and CDR2 ANQGSEA. The sequence was collected from a man aged 25 to 45 with COVID-19, enrolled during active disease. The chain has TRBV29-1 and TRBJ1-2; D not resolved. Sequences were obtained from peripheral blood. The CDR3 DNA sequence: TGCAGCGTCGAGAGGGTTGGCTACACCTTC. Its translation: CSVERVGYTF.